Each of the 25 T cell receptor beta chains below was sequenced from the same sample in a study of T cell responses to AZD1222 COVID-19 vaccine. Profiled with immunoSEQ multiplex PCR; TCRdb holds only in-frame clones, not every one. The data show around 100,000 clones, with 88% seen just once and around 2% held by the top ten. Sample: peripheral blood, taken on day 0 of AZD1222 vaccination. The receptors here all came from an adult in good health.

This clone was counted once. This chain links TRBV12-3 or TRBV12-4 with TRBJ1-1; unclear D gene. This CDR3 has 13 residues. V was shortened by 6 bases and J by 4 bases, with 12 bases between the two germline ends. The CDR3 loop is CASRKDSATEAFF. Here the CDR3 DNA reads TGTGCCAGCAGGAAAGATTCAGCCACTGAAGCTTTCTTT.

This sequence joins TRBV6-5 and TRBJ1-4, with D unresolved. The CDR3 is 14 residues long. The V gene lost 6 bases and the J gene lost 3 bases, with 11 bases spanning the gap. CDR1 is MNHEY and CDR2 is SVGAGI in the germline V gene. In DNA form, the CDR3 reads TGTGCCAGCAGCGAGGCGGCAGCTAATGAAAAACTGTTTTTT. Translation gives CASSEAAANEKLFF.

This sequence joins TRBV6-5 and TRBJ1-2, with 7 bases aligning to TRBD1. The CDR3 length is 11 residues. J lost 6 bases, V lost 11 bases, and 6 bases had no gene match. Per the germline V gene, CDR1 is MNHEY and CDR2 is SVGAGI. This chain's CDR3 is CAATGVDGYTF. CDR3 coding DNA: TGTGCCGCAACAGGGGTGGATGGCTACACCTTC.

This clone has just one count. J is TRBJ2-7 and V is TRBV5-4, with 11 bases fitting TRBD2. Germline lookup yields CDR1 SGHNT and CDR2 YYREEE (reference sequence). This CDR3 region has 15 residues. Trimming cost V 7 bases and J 4 bases; bases outside gene matches: 10. The CDR3 nucleotides read TGTGCCAGCGGCACAATAGCGGGAGGGACATACGAGCAGTACTTC. Its protein is CASGTIAGGTYEQYF.

The chain employs TRBV6-2 or TRBV6-3 and TRBJ2-7; D gene unclear. This CDR3 has 15 amino acids. Trimming took off 0 bases at V and 0 bases at J, with 9 bases between the two ends. CDR1 MNHEY and CDR2 SVGEGT come from the germline V gene. The CDR3 here is CASSYSGESSYEQYF. CDR3 in DNA: TGTGCCAGCAGTTACTCAGGAGAGAGCTCCTACGAGCAGTACTTC.

The gene calls are TRBV28 and TRBJ2-2; D gene ambiguous. Looked up from germline, CDR1 is MDHEN and CDR2 is SYDVKM. The CDR3 runs to 14 residues. Between the trimmed V and J ends, which lost 6 bases and 3 bases, there was a span of 11 bases. The CDR3 protein is CASSLLTYTGELFF. CDR3 DNA: TGTGCCAGCAGCCTCCTTACCTACACCGGGGAGCTGTTTTTT. Supplemented by reference TRBV28 and TRBJ2-2, the full variable domain reads DVKVTQSSRYLVKRTGEKVFLECVQDMDHENMFWYRQDPGLGLRLIYFSYDVKMKEKGDIPEGYSVSREKKERFSLILESASTNQTSMYLCASSLLTYTGELFFGEGSRLTVL.

The rearrangement uses TRBV29-1 and TRBJ1-4; TRBD1 might be the D (6 bases). Trimming shortened V by 5 bases and J by 11 bases, and 15 bases separated the two germline ends. Looked up from germline, CDR1 is SQVTM and CDR2 is ANQGSEA. This CDR3 is built from 12 residues. CDR3 amino acids: CSVWTPRGKLFF. The DNA for the CDR3 is TGCAGCGTTTGGACCCCTAGGGGGAAACTGTTTTTT. The full variable domain, completed using reference TRBV29-1 and TRBJ1-4, is SAVISQKPSRDICQRGTSLTIQCQVDSQVTMMFWYRQQPGQSLTLIATANQGSEATYESGFVIDKFPISRPNLTFSTLTVSNMSPEDSSIYLCSVWTPRGKLFFGSGTQLSVL.

This chain links TRBV5-8 with TRBJ2-7; unclear D gene. V shed 4 bases and J shed 4 bases, with 9 bases lying between them. This CDR3 is 12 amino acids long. CDR1 SGHTS and CDR2 YDEGEE come from the germline V gene. The CDR3 nucleotides are TGTGCCAGCAGCCGTCAGAATTACGAGCAGTACTTC. Translation gives CASSRQNYEQYF.

The CDR3 DNA reads TGTGCCAGCAGTTTTAGGGTCTATGGCTACACCTTC. Translation: CASSFRVYGYTF. The chain is built from TRBV12-3 or TRBV12-4 and TRBJ1-2; D not certain. Trimming removed 3 bases at V and 4 bases at J, with 6 bases between. The CDR3 is 12 residues long.

The J gene is TRBJ1-1, the V gene TRBV19; perhaps TRBD1 as D (5 bases). The CDR3 sequence is 14 residues long. In germline, CDR1 is LNHDA, CDR2 SQIVND (reference sequence). V lost 6 bases to trimming and J lost 4 bases, with 15 bases between them. DNA for the CDR3: TGTGCCAGTAGGCCCCAGGGTCTCGGCACTGAAGCTTTCTTT. This codes for CASRPQGLGTEAFF.

V is TRBV7-3 and J is TRBJ2-1; TRBD2 matches 11 bases. This CDR3 region has 16 residues. Germline CDR1 and CDR2: SGHTA and FQGTGA. With V trimmed by 5 bases and J by 8 bases, 11 bases remained unmatched. CDR3 nucleotides: TGTGCCAGCAGCCCCACTCTAGCGGGAGGTTTCGATGAGCAGTTCTTC. Residues: CASSPTLAGGFDEQFF.

The rearrangement uses TRBV30 and TRBJ2-2; D not certain. V was clipped by 2 bases and J by 5 bases, with 18 bases between them. Germline CDR1 reads GTSNPN; CDR2 reads SVGIG (reference sequence). The CDR3 length is 16 residues. CDR3 DNA sequence: TGTGCCTGGAGTCCCCCTGGCACGTCGTTAACCGGGGAGCTGTTTTTT. This codes for CAWSPPGTSLTGELFF.

This clone was recorded only once. The chain uses TRBV7-2 and TRBJ1-5; D is ambiguous. The V gene lost 2 bases and the J gene lost 4 bases, with 12 bases spanning the gap. Germline lookup yields CDR1 SGHTA and CDR2 FQGNSA. This CDR3 has 15 residues. CDR3 protein: CASSLLGLRNQPQHF. CDR3 bases: TGTGCCAGCAGCTTACTTGGCCTGAGAAATCAGCCCCAGCATTTT.

The CDR3 spells CATNTMNTEAFF. CDR3 coding DNA: TGTGCCACCAACACCATGAACACTGAAGCTTTCTTT. The rearrangement joins TRBV6-5 to TRBJ1-1; D unresolved. The CDR3 length is 12 residues. Germline V gene sequence: CDR1 MNHEY, CDR2 SVGAGI. Deletions cut 10 bases from V and 0 bases from J, with 9 bases between.

In the case of this clone: Different DNA sequences within this sample yield the same CDR3. The genes are TRBV5-1 and TRBJ2-5, with a tentative D call TRBD1 (5 bases). CDR1 SGHRS and CDR2 YFSETQ come from the germline V gene. This CDR3 is built from 15 residues. V was trimmed by 1 base and J by 2 bases, leaving 12 bases between them. CDR3 residues: CASSLSPSGQETQYF. The CDR3 nucleotides are TGCGCCAGCAGCTTGAGTCCGTCAGGGCAAGAGACCCAGTACTTC.

The J gene is TRBJ2-1, the V gene TRBV10-3; TRBD1 aligns across 8 bases. V shed 7 bases, J shed 7 bases, and the junction held 6 bases outside the gene matches. The germline V gene has CDR1 ENHRY and CDR2 SYGVKD. CDR3 length: 13 amino acids. The CDR3 region has the DNA TGTGCCATCAATCAGGACAGGGATAATGAGCAGTTCTTC. Translated: CAINQDRDNEQFF.

The CDR3 protein is CASSKRTGYSNQPQHF. In DNA form, the CDR3 reads TGTGCCAGCAGCAAAAGGACAGGGTATAGCAATCAGCCCCAGCATTTT. The chain combines TRBV7-2 with TRBJ1-5; 8 bases align to TRBD1. After removal of 5 bases from V and 0 bases from J, the junction contained 6 bases not matched to a gene. This CDR3 contains 16 residues. Germline V gene data show CDR1 as SGHTA and CDR2 as FQGNSA.

The rearrangement links TRBV10-3 to TRBJ1-5; no firm D call. Trimming took 4 bases from V and 10 from J, leaving 14 bases between them. Germline V gene sequence: CDR1 ENHRY, CDR2 SYGVKD. The CDR3 is 13 amino acids. CDR3 sequence (DNA): TGTGCCATCAGTGGGCAGGAAGGAGCACCCCAGCATTTT. This gives the protein CAISGQEGAPQHF.

The rearrangement joins TRBV11-2 to TRBJ2-3, with 12 bases lining up with TRBD2. Germline CDR1 SGHAT, CDR2 FQNNGV. The V and J ends lost 1 base and 4 bases, in that order; junction bases with no gene match: 6. The CDR3 totals 17 residues. CDR3 loop: CASSLGPSGRAADTQYF. CDR3 sequence (DNA): TGTGCCAGCAGCTTAGGTCCTAGCGGGAGGGCCGCAGATACGCAGTATTTT.

The rearrangement links TRBV4-3 to TRBJ2-1; no reliable D call. The CDR3 is made up of 15 amino acids. CDR1 and CDR2 from the germline V gene are LGHNA and YSLEER. V shed 6 bases and J shed 0 bases, with 12 bases lying between them. CDR3 protein: CASSLGRNSYNEQFF. In DNA form, the CDR3 reads TGCGCCAGCAGTCTCGGGCGTAACTCCTACAATGAGCAGTTCTTC.

The V call is TRBV6-5, the J call TRBJ2-5, with 12 bases matching TRBD1. CDR1 is MNHEY, CDR2 SVGAGI, per germline. The CDR3 contains 14 residues. With V trimmed by 9 bases and J by 5 bases, 7 bases remained unmatched. In DNA, the CDR3 is TGTGCCAGTACCGGGACAGGGGGCTCGGAGACCCAGTACTTC. This codes for CASTGTGGSETQYF.

V gene TRBV15 combines with J gene TRBJ2-5; 14 nucleotides line up with TRBD2. CDR1 is LNHNV and CDR2 is YYDKDF in the germline V gene (reference sequence). J was trimmed by 5 bases and V by 5 bases; bases with no gene match: 10. This CDR3 region has 17 residues. The CDR3 reads CATSPTSGGGLRETQYF. The CDR3, as DNA: TGTGCCACCAGCCCGACTAGCGGGGGGGGGTTGAGGGAGACCCAGTACTTC.

This chain joins TRBV7-9 and TRBJ1-2; D ambiguous. Germline V gene lookup returns CDR1 SEHNR and CDR2 FQNEAQ (reference sequence). CDR3 size: 14 residues. V lost 2 bases, J lost 6 bases, and 13 bases lay in between. For the CDR3, the DNA is TGTGCCAGCAGCTTATGGTCTGCGGCCGATGGCTACACCTTC. This gives the protein CASSLWSAADGYTF.

The chain links TRBV29-1 to TRBJ2-1; a weak D match, TRBD2 (6 bases). CDR3 length: 15 amino acids. The ends were cut back, 3 bases at V and 2 bases at J, with 14 bases in the middle. Germline V gene data show CDR1 as SQVTM and CDR2 as ANQGSEA. In nucleotides, the CDR3 is TGCAGCGTTGATAATCTGGCGGGGCCCTACAATGAGCAGTTCTTC. It encodes CSVDNLAGPYNEQFF.

The chain recombines TRBV30 with TRBJ2-4; D gene ambiguous. The CDR3 contains 13 residues. Per germline, CDR1 GTSNPN and CDR2 SVGIG (reference sequence). V lost 4 bases and J lost 0, with 7 bases in between. The CDR3 loop is CAWKNEAKNIQYF. CDR3 sequence (DNA): TGTGCCTGGAAAAATGAAGCCAAAAACATTCAGTACTTC.